A selection of T cell receptor beta chains follows, all from one sample in a study of shared clonotypes between healthy human individuals. Using immunoSEQ multiplex PCR, the repertoire was profiled, and TCRdb retains in-frame clones only, with some absent. The sample includes about 2 million clones, 85% to 95% of them seen just once. The sequenced material came from naive CD4+ T cells sorted from blood. All receptors come from a man aged 18-30 years in good health. Each CDR3 is given with its conserved first and last residue. The order of the fields is CDR3 DNA, CDR3 protein, J gene, clone size, D gene, V gene. D genes are given only for firm matches. Only part of the rows carry a size: once, few, many, or a class if the clone is expanded.

CDR3 DNA: TGTGCCAGCTCACCACCGATGTCTGCGATCGGTGAGCAGTTCTTC
CDR3 protein: CASSPPMSAIGEQFF
J gene: TRBJ2-1
clone size: .
D gene: .
V gene: TRBV18

CDR3 DNA: TGTGCCAGCAGACCTAGCGGGGGCCATGAGCAGTTCTTC
CDR3 protein: CASRPSGGHEQFF
J gene: TRBJ2-1
clone size: .
D gene: TRBD2
V gene: TRBV27

CDR3 DNA: TGTGCCAGCAGCTTAGGACAGGCGTTTCCTCCCTCCTACGAGCAGTACTTC
CDR3 protein: CASSLGQAFPPSYEQYF
J gene: TRBJ2-7
clone size: once
D gene: .
V gene: TRBV7-2

CDR3 DNA: TGTGCCAGCAGCTTAAACGGGGTGGTAGCCTACGAGCAGTACTTC
CDR3 protein: CASSLNGVVAYEQYF
J gene: TRBJ2-7
clone size: .
D gene: .
V gene: TRBV11-2

CDR3 DNA: TGTGCCAGCAGCGGGGGGGGCGGCGAGCAGTTCTTC
CDR3 protein: CASSGGGGEQFF
J gene: TRBJ2-1
clone size: .
D gene: .
V gene: TRBV5-4

CDR3 DNA: TGTGCCAGTAGCGTGTATGCTAGCACAGATACGCAGTATTTT
CDR3 protein: CASSVYASTDTQYF
J gene: TRBJ2-3
clone size: .
D gene: .
V gene: TRBV19

CDR3 DNA: TGTGCCAGTAGCGGGACAGGGGGCTCCTACGAGCAGTACTTC
CDR3 protein: CASSGTGGSYEQYF
J gene: TRBJ2-7
clone size: .
D gene: TRBD1
V gene: TRBV19

CDR3 DNA: TGTGCCAGCAGTGAAAACGACAGGGCCTATCAGCCCCAGCATTTT
CDR3 protein: CASSENDRAYQPQHF
J gene: TRBJ1-5
clone size: .
D gene: TRBD1
V gene: TRBV2

CDR3 DNA: TGTGCCAGCAGCCGGGGGACTAGCGAATTCTACGAGCAGTACTTC
CDR3 protein: CASSRGTSEFYEQYF
J gene: TRBJ2-7
clone size: .
D gene: TRBD2
V gene: TRBV7-8

CDR3 DNA: TGTGCCAGCAGTTCAGTTGGGGCGAGGGTTTTCTACACCTTC
CDR3 protein: CASSSVGARVFYTF
J gene: TRBJ1-2
clone size: .
D gene: .
V gene: TRBV6-5

CDR3 DNA: TGCGCCAGCAGCCAAGACAGCGCCGGGTTCAGTAGCAATCAGCCCCAGCATTTT
CDR3 protein: CASSQDSAGFSSNQPQHF
J gene: TRBJ1-5
clone size: .
D gene: .
V gene: TRBV4-1

CDR3 DNA: TGTGCCAGCAGCTTAGGGGTACAGGGAGAGCGTGAAAAACTGTTTTTT
CDR3 protein: CASSLGVQGEREKLFF
J gene: TRBJ1-4
clone size: .
D gene: .
V gene: TRBV7-2

CDR3 DNA: TGTGCCACCAGAGAGAGTGGAGGGGGCAGCGGCTCCGATCAGCCCCAGCATTTT
CDR3 protein: CATRESGGGSGSDQPQHF
J gene: TRBJ1-5
clone size: .
D gene: TRBD1
V gene: TRBV10-3

CDR3 DNA: TGTGCCAGTAGTATGACGGGGGAAGCTTTCTTT
CDR3 protein: CASSMTGEAFF
J gene: TRBJ1-1
clone size: .
D gene: .
V gene: TRBV19

CDR3 DNA: TGTGCCAGCAGCTTTGCCGGGAGTCCTTACAATGAGCAGTTCTTC
CDR3 protein: CASSFAGSPYNEQFF
J gene: TRBJ2-1
clone size: .
D gene: .
V gene: TRBV7-2

CDR3 DNA: TGTGCCAGCTCACGGGACAGGGCCGCTGAAGCTTTCTTT
CDR3 protein: CASSRDRAAEAFF
J gene: TRBJ1-1
clone size: .
D gene: TRBD1
V gene: TRBV18

CDR3 DNA: TGTGCCAGCTCACCATCCGTTGACAGGGGGGACACTGAAGCTTTCTTT
CDR3 protein: CASSPSVDRGDTEAFF
J gene: TRBJ1-1
clone size: .
D gene: TRBD1
V gene: TRBV18

CDR3 DNA: TGTGCCAGCAGCCCAGCTAGCCGGGCATACCTCTTTTACAATGAGCAGTTCTTC
CDR3 protein: CASSPASRAYLFYNEQFF
J gene: TRBJ2-1
clone size: .
D gene: .
V gene: TRBV13

CDR3 DNA: TGTGCCAGCAGCTTAACAGACTTTTGGGGTTACAATGAGCAGTTCTTC
CDR3 protein: CASSLTDFWGYNEQFF
J gene: TRBJ2-1
clone size: .
D gene: .
V gene: TRBV7-2

CDR3 DNA: TGTGCCAGCAGTGAGGAGGGTAACCACGAGCAGTACTTC
CDR3 protein: CASSEEGNHEQYF
J gene: TRBJ2-7
clone size: once
D gene: .
V gene: TRBV28

CDR3 DNA: TGCAGCGTCGCGACGCGGATGAGCGAAAAACTGTTTTTT
CDR3 protein: CSVATRMSEKLFF
J gene: TRBJ1-4
clone size: .
D gene: .
V gene: TRBV29-1

CDR3 DNA: TGTGCCAGCAGAAAGGACTACGCCTCTCACGAGCAGTACTTC
CDR3 protein: CASRKDYASHEQYF
J gene: TRBJ2-7
clone size: .
D gene: .
V gene: TRBV6-1

CDR3 DNA: TGCGCCAGCAGCCAGCCGGGACAGGGGGTAGCCTATGGCTACACCTTC
CDR3 protein: CASSQPGQGVAYGYTF
J gene: TRBJ1-2
clone size: .
D gene: TRBD1
V gene: TRBV4-1

CDR3 DNA: TGCGCCAGCAGCTTGGCAGTCCCCGGGAACGAGCAGTACTTC
CDR3 protein: CASSLAVPGNEQYF
J gene: TRBJ2-7
clone size: .
D gene: .
V gene: TRBV5-1

CDR3 DNA: TGCGCCAGCAGCTTGGGATACTTGCGACTAGCGACGAACACCGGGGAGCTGTTTTTT
CDR3 protein: CASSLGYLRLATNTGELFF
J gene: TRBJ2-2
clone size: .
D gene: TRBD2
V gene: TRBV5-1

CDR3 DNA: TGTGCCAGCAGTGAAAGACAGGGTAGGGTCTACGAGCAGTACTTC
CDR3 protein: CASSERQGRVYEQYF
J gene: TRBJ2-7
clone size: once
D gene: TRBD1
V gene: TRBV6-1

CDR3 DNA: TGTGCCATCAGGCCCGCCTCCCGCACAGATACGCAGTATTTT
CDR3 protein: CAIRPASRTDTQYF
J gene: TRBJ2-3
clone size: .
D gene: .
V gene: TRBV10-3

CDR3 DNA: TGTGCCATCAGTGAGTCGGGTGGACAGGGGAAGGGCTACACCTTC
CDR3 protein: CAISESGGQGKGYTF
J gene: TRBJ1-2
clone size: .
D gene: TRBD1
V gene: TRBV10-3

CDR3 DNA: TGTGCCAGTGGTCGAGATACGATGCGAGGAGGTAACTATGGCTACACCTTC
CDR3 protein: CASGRDTMRGGNYGYTF
J gene: TRBJ1-2
clone size: .
D gene: .
V gene: TRBV19

CDR3 DNA: TGTGCCAGCAGTGAGTACGAGCAGTACTTC
CDR3 protein: CASSEYEQYF
J gene: TRBJ2-7
clone size: .
D gene: .
V gene: TRBV2